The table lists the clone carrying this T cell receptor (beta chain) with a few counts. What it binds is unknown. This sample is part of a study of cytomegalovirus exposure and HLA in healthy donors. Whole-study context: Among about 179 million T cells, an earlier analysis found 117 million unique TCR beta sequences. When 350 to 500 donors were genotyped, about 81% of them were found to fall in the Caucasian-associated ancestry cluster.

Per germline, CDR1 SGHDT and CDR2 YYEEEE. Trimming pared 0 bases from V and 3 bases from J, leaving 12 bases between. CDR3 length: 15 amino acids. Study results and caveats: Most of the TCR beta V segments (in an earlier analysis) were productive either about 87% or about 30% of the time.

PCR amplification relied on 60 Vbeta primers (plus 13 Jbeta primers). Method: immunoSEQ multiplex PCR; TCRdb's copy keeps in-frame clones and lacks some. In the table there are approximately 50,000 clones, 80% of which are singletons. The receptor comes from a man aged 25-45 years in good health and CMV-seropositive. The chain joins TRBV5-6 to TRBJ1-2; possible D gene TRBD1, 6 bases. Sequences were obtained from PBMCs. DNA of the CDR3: TGTGCCAGCAGCTTGGAACAGGGAATTGACTATGGCTACACCTTC. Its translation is CASSLEQGIDYGYTF. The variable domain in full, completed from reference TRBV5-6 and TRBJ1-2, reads DAGVTQSPTHLIKTRGQQVTLRCSPKSGHDTVSWYQQALGQGPQFIFQYYEEEERQRGNFPDRFSGHQFPNYSSELNVNALLLGDSALYLCASSLEQGIDYGYTFGSGTRLTVV.